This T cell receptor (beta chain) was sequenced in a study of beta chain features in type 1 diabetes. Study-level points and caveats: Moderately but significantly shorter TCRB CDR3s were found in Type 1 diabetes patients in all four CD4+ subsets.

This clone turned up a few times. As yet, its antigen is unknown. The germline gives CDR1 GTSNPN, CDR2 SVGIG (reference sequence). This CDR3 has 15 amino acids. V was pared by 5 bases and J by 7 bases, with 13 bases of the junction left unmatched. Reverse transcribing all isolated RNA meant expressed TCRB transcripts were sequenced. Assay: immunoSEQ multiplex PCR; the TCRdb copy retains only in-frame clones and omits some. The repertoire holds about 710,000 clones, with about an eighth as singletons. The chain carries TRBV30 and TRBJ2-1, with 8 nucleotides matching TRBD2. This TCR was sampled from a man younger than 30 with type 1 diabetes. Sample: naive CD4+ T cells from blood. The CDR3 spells CAWATGVAGINEQFF. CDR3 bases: TGTGCCTGGGCCACCGGGGTAGCGGGAATAAATGAGCAGTTCTTC.